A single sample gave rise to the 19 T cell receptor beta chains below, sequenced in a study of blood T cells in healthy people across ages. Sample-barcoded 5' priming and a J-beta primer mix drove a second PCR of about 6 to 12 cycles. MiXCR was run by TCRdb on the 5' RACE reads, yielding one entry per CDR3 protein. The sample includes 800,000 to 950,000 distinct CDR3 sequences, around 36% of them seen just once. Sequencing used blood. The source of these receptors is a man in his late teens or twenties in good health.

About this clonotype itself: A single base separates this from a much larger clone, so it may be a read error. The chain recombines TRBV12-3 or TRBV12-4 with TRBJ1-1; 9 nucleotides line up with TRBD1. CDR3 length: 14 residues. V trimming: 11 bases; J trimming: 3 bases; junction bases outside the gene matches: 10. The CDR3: CAGQRTGADTEAFF. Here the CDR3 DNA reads TGTGCCGGCCAACGGACAGGGGCGGACACTGAAGCTTTCTTT.

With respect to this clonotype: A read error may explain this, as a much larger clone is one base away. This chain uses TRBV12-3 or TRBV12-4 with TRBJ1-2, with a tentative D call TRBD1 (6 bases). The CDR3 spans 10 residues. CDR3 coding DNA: TGTACCAGCAGGGGTTGGGGCTACACCTTC. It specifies CTSRGWGYTF.

CDR3 DNA sequence: TGTGCCAGCAGCCACGACCGAGACGCCTATAATTCACCCCTCCACTTT. It encodes CASSHDRDAYNSPLHF. V usage is TRBV7-8 and J usage is TRBJ1-6; D is undetermined. The germline V gene has CDR1 SGHVS and CDR2 FQNEAQ. V was trimmed by 5 bases and J by 2 bases, leaving 13 bases between them. The CDR3 loop spans 16 amino acids.

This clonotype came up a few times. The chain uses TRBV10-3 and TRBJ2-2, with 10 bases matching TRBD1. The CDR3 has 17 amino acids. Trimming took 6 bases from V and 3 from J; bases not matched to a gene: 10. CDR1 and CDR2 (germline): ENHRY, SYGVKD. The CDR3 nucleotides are TGTGCCATCAGCCGGGACAGGGGCGGCTCGGACACCGGGGAGCTGTTTTTT. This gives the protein CAISRDRGGSDTGELFF.

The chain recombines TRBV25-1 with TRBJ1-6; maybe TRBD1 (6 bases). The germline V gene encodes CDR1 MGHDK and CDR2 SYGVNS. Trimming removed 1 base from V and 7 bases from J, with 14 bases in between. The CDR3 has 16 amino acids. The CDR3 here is CASSEFRGQLNSPLHF. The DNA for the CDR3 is TGTGCCAGCAGTGAATTTCGAGGACAGTTGAATTCACCCCTCCACTTT.

The CDR3, as DNA: TGCGCCAGCAGCTTGGGGGCAGCATTCCAAGAGACCCAGTACTTC. This codes for CASSLGAAFQETQYF. J is TRBJ2-5 and V is TRBV5-1; no firm D call. Germline-derived CDR1 and CDR2 are SGHRS and YFSETQ. V shed 0 bases and J shed 1 base, with 10 bases lying between them. The CDR3 is made up of 15 amino acids.

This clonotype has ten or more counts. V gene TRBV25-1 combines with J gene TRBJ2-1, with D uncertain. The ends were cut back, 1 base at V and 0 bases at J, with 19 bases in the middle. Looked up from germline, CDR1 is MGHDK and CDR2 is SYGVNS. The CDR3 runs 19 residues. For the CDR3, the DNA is TGTGCCAGCAGTGAATTTGCGCGTCCTGACCTACGCTCCTACAATGAGCAGTTCTTC. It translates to CASSEFARPDLRSYNEQFF.

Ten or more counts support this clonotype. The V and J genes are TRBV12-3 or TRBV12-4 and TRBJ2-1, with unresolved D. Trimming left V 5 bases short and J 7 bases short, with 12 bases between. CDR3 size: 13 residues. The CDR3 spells CASSPPAGNEQFF. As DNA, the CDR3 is TGTGCCAGCAGTCCCCCGGCCGGGAATGAGCAGTTCTTC.

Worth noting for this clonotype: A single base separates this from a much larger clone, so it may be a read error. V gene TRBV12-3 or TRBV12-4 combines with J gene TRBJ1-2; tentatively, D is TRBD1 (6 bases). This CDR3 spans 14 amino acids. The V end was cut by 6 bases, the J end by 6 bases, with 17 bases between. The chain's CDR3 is CASSVTGQSHGYTF. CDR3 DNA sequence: TGTGCCAGCAGCGTTACCGGACAGTCCCATGGCTACACCTTC.

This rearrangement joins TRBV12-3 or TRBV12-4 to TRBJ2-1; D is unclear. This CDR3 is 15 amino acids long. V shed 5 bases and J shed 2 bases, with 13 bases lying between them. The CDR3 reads CASSRGAGPYNEQFF. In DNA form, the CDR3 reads TGTGCCAGCAGTCGAGGAGCAGGCCCCTACAATGAGCAGTTCTTC.

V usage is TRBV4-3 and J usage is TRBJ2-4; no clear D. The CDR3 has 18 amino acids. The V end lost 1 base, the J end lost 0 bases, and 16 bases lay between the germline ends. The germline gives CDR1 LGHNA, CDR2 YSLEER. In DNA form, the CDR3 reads TGCGCCAGCAGCCAAGTAGGCCCGGGTCGGCGAGCCAAAAACATTCAGTACTTC. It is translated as CASSQVGPGRRAKNIQYF.

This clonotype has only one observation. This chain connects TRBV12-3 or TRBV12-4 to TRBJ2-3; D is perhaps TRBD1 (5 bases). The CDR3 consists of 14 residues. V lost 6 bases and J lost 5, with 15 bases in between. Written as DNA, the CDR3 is TGTGCCAGCAGCCCTAGGATAAGGGGAGATACGCAGTATTTT. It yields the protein CASSPRIRGDTQYF.

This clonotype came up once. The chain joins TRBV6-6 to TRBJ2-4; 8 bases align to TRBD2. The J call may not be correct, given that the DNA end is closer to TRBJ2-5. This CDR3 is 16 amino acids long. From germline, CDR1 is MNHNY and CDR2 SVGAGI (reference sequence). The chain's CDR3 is CASSCSVAGNKETQYF. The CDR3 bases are TGTGCCAGCAGTTGCTCGGTAGCGGGGAATAAAGAGACCCAGTACTTC.

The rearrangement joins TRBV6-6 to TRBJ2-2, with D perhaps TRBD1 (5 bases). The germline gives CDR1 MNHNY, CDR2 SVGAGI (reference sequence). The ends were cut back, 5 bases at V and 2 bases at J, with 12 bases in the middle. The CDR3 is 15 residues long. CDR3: CASSGATANTGELFF. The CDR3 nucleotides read TGTGCCAGCAGTGGGGCGACAGCCAACACCGGGGAGCTGTTTTTT.

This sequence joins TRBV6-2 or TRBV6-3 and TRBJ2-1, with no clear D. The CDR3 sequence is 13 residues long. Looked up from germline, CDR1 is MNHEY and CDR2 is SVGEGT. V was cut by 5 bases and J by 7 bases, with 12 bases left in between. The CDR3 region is CASSDIVPNEQFF. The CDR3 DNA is TGTGCCAGCAGTGATATCGTCCCTAATGAGCAGTTCTTC.

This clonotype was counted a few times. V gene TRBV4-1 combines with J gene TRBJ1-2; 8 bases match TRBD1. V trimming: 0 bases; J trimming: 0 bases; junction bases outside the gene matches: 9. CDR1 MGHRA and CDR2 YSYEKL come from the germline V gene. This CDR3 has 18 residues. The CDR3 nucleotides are TGCGCCAGCAGCCAAGAAAGGGCAGGGGACAGGTCTAACTATGGCTACACCTTC. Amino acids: CASSQERAGDRSNYGYTF.

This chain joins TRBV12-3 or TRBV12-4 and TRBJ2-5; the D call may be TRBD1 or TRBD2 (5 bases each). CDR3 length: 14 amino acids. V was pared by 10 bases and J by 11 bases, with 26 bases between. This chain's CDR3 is CANNNRGPVREQYF. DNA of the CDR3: TGTGCCAACAACAACCGGGGACCCGTCAGAGAGCAGTACTTC.

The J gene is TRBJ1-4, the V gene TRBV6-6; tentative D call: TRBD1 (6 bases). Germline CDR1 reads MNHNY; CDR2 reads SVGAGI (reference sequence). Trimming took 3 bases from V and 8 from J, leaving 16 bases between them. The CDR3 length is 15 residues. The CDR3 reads CASSYVRGRGEKLFF. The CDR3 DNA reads TGTGCCAGCAGTTATGTTCGGGGTAGGGGGGAAAAACTGTTTTTT.

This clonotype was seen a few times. Here the CDR3 reads CASSYRGAGETQYF. CDR3 coding DNA: TGTGCCAGCAGCTACCGTGGGGCCGGAGAGACCCAGTACTTC. The chain couples TRBV11-2 to TRBJ2-5; possible D gene TRBD1, 5 bases. V lost 4 bases to trimming and J lost 4 bases, with 13 bases between them. The germline V gene has CDR1 SGHAT and CDR2 FQNNGV. The CDR3 runs to 14 residues.